A selection of T cell receptor beta chains follows, all from one sample in a study of cytomegalovirus exposure and HLA in healthy donors. Data came from immunoSEQ multiplex PCR; TCRdb stores just in-frame clones and leaves some out. The sample lists 100,000 to 150,000 clones; roughly 89% were seen once. The specimen sequenced was PBMCs. The receptors were sampled from a woman under 30 in good health and CMV-seronegative. The CDR3 runs from the conserved cysteine through the conserved F or W. The D gene is left open where the match is weak. Expanded clones are given a class, and other clones once, few, many or no size at all.

j_gene: TRBJ1-2
abundance: .
v_gene: TRBV2
d_gene: TRBD1
CDR3nt: TGTGCCAGCAACCGGGACAGCCCCTATGGCTACACCTTC
CDR3aa: CASNRDSPYGYTF

j_gene: TRBJ2-3
abundance: .
v_gene: TRBV7-2
d_gene: .
CDR3nt: TGTGCCAGCAGCTTAGCCTTCTCTAACACAGATACGCAGTATTTT
CDR3aa: CASSLAFSNTDTQYF

j_gene: TRBJ2-3
abundance: .
v_gene: TRBV6-1
d_gene: .
CDR3nt: TGTGCCGCCCGGCGGGGAACGAGCACAGATACGCAGTATTTT
CDR3aa: CAARRGTSTDTQYF

j_gene: TRBJ2-7
abundance: .
v_gene: TRBV7-8
d_gene: .
CDR3nt: TGTGCCAGCAGCTTAGCGCGGTACGAGCAGTACTTC
CDR3aa: CASSLARYEQYF

j_gene: TRBJ1-1
abundance: .
v_gene: TRBV5-1
d_gene: .
CDR3nt: TGCGCCAGCAGCATAACAGGCACGAACACTGAAGCTTTCTTT
CDR3aa: CASSITGTNTEAFF

j_gene: TRBJ1-5
abundance: few
v_gene: TRBV4-1
d_gene: .
CDR3nt: TGCGCCAGCAGCCAAGTTATGGCTAGCAATCAGCCCCAGCATTTT
CDR3aa: CASSQVMASNQPQHF

j_gene: TRBJ2-7
abundance: .
v_gene: TRBV6-5
d_gene: .
CDR3nt: TGTGCCAGCAGTTACTCGCTGAAAAGGAGCTCCTACGAGCAGTACTTC
CDR3aa: CASSYSLKRSSYEQYF

j_gene: TRBJ2-3
abundance: .
v_gene: TRBV6-1
d_gene: .
CDR3nt: TGTGCCAGCGGCGGAACCACAGATACGCAGTATTTT
CDR3aa: CASGGTTDTQYF

j_gene: TRBJ2-5
abundance: .
v_gene: TRBV19
d_gene: .
CDR3nt: TGTGCCAGTAGTGGGCAGGAAGAGACCCAGTACTTC
CDR3aa: CASSGQEETQYF

j_gene: TRBJ1-4
abundance: .
v_gene: TRBV6-1
d_gene: .
CDR3nt: TGTGCCAGCAGTGAACTGGAGAGGGGGACCTTTAATGAAAAACTGTTTTTT
CDR3aa: CASSELERGTFNEKLFF

j_gene: TRBJ1-6
abundance: few
v_gene: TRBV6-1
d_gene: .
CDR3nt: TGTGCCAGCAGTGAATATACAGGGACAATCCATTCACCCCTCCACTTT
CDR3aa: CASSEYTGTIHSPLHF

j_gene: TRBJ2-4
abundance: .
v_gene: TRBV19
d_gene: .
CDR3nt: TGTGCCAGTAGTCCAGGGGTGGGGGAGTACTTC
CDR3aa: CASSPGVGEYF

j_gene: TRBJ2-2
abundance: .
v_gene: TRBV2
d_gene: .
CDR3nt: TGTGCCAGCCGTGGCCAGGGTACAATAGGCACCGGGGAGCTGTTTTTT
CDR3aa: CASRGQGTIGTGELFF

j_gene: TRBJ2-1
abundance: .
v_gene: TRBV6-5
d_gene: TRBD1
CDR3nt: TGTGCCAGCAGTCTAAAACAGGGGTGGAATGAGCAGTTCTTC
CDR3aa: CASSLKQGWNEQFF

j_gene: TRBJ1-1
abundance: .
v_gene: TRBV6-6
d_gene: .
CDR3nt: TGTGCCAGCAGCACAATCGGTTACAGGGTCACTGAAGCTTTCTTT
CDR3aa: CASSTIGYRVTEAFF

j_gene: TRBJ1-2
abundance: once
v_gene: TRBV4-1
d_gene: .
CDR3nt: TGCGCCAGCAGCCAAGATCTTCCGACGGGGATTAACTATGGCTACACCTTC
CDR3aa: CASSQDLPTGINYGYTF

j_gene: TRBJ2-1
abundance: .
v_gene: TRBV27
d_gene: .
CDR3nt: TGTGCCAGCAAAAGGGCGGGGGCCACCCTATACAATGAGCAGTTCTTC
CDR3aa: CASKRAGATLYNEQFF

j_gene: TRBJ2-3
abundance: once
v_gene: TRBV6-1
d_gene: TRBD2
CDR3nt: TGTGCCAGCAGTGGACGTAGCGGGGGGCTTAAACGGCGCGTAGATACGCAGTATTTT
CDR3aa: CASSGRSGGLKRRVDTQYF

j_gene: TRBJ2-7
abundance: .
v_gene: TRBV9
d_gene: TRBD1
CDR3nt: TGTGCCAGCAGCGTAGGGGACAGGCCCCCCGAGCAGTACTTC
CDR3aa: CASSVGDRPPEQYF

j_gene: TRBJ1-6
abundance: once
v_gene: TRBV6-5
d_gene: .
CDR3nt: TGTGCCAGCAGTTCTACTTCACCCCTCCACTTT
CDR3aa: CASSSTSPLHF

j_gene: TRBJ2-2
abundance: .
v_gene: TRBV11-2
d_gene: TRBD1
CDR3nt: TGTGCCAGCAGCAACCGAACGGGGAACAGGGGCCCTTCCACCGGGGAGCTGTTTTTT
CDR3aa: CASSNRTGNRGPSTGELFF

j_gene: TRBJ2-3
abundance: .
v_gene: TRBV2
d_gene: TRBD2
CDR3nt: TGTGCCAGCAGTTATTTCGGGACTAGCAGCACAGATACGCAGTATTTT
CDR3aa: CASSYFGTSSTDTQYF

j_gene: TRBJ2-1
abundance: .
v_gene: TRBV9
d_gene: .
CDR3nt: TGTGCCAGCAGCGTAGATTACGGGGACAATGAGCAGTTCTTC
CDR3aa: CASSVDYGDNEQFF

j_gene: TRBJ1-1
abundance: .
v_gene: TRBV5-4
d_gene: .
CDR3nt: TGTGCCAGCAGTTTCAGAGGGGGCACTGAAGCTTTCTTT
CDR3aa: CASSFRGGTEAFF

j_gene: TRBJ2-1
abundance: .
v_gene: TRBV19
d_gene: TRBD2
CDR3nt: TGTGCCAGTAGGACAACTAGCGGGGGAAACAATGAGCAGTTCTTC
CDR3aa: CASRTTSGGNNEQFF

j_gene: TRBJ1-5
abundance: few
v_gene: TRBV15
d_gene: .
CDR3nt: TGTGCCACCAGCAGAGATGGGGGGTGGGGTCAGCCCCAGCATTTT
CDR3aa: CATSRDGGWGQPQHF

j_gene: TRBJ1-1
abundance: .
v_gene: TRBV6-5
d_gene: .
CDR3nt: TGTGCCAGCAGGAATGGCCAAAACACTGAAGCTTTCTTT
CDR3aa: CASRNGQNTEAFF

j_gene: TRBJ2-1
abundance: .
v_gene: TRBV14
d_gene: .
CDR3nt: TGTGCCAGCAGCCAGACCCGAGGCGATGAGCAGTTCTTC
CDR3aa: CASSQTRGDEQFF

j_gene: TRBJ1-1
abundance: .
v_gene: TRBV19
d_gene: .
CDR3nt: TGTGCCAGTAGTATGCGTCAGGCCATAGTCGTATTAAACACTGAAGCTTTCTTT
CDR3aa: CASSMRQAIVVLNTEAFF

j_gene: TRBJ2-7
abundance: .
v_gene: TRBV2
d_gene: .
CDR3nt: TGTGCCAGCAGAGGCACGGGCTCCTACGAGCAGTACTTC
CDR3aa: CASRGTGSYEQYF

j_gene: TRBJ2-5
abundance: .
v_gene: TRBV7-6
d_gene: TRBD1
CDR3nt: TGTGCCAGCAGCTTGAGACGGGACAGGGATTCGGAGACCCAGTACTTC
CDR3aa: CASSLRRDRDSETQYF

j_gene: TRBJ1-2
abundance: once
v_gene: TRBV7-9
d_gene: TRBD1
CDR3nt: TGTGCCAGCAGCGCCAGACAGGGTGGGGACTATGGCTACACCTTC
CDR3aa: CASSARQGGDYGYTF

j_gene: TRBJ2-7
abundance: .
v_gene: TRBV6-5
d_gene: TRBD1
CDR3nt: TGTGCCAGCGGAGACAGGGATCGCTACGAGCAGTACTTC
CDR3aa: CASGDRDRYEQYF

j_gene: TRBJ1-1
abundance: .
v_gene: TRBV7-2
d_gene: TRBD1
CDR3nt: TGTGCCAGCAGTTCACAGGGGAGCACTGAAGCTTTCTTT
CDR3aa: CASSSQGSTEAFF

j_gene: TRBJ2-1
abundance: .
v_gene: TRBV10-2
d_gene: .
CDR3nt: TGCGCCAGCAGTGAATTCCGGGAATACAATGAGCAGTTCTTC
CDR3aa: CASSEFREYNEQFF

j_gene: TRBJ1-4
abundance: .
v_gene: TRBV5-6
d_gene: TRBD1
CDR3nt: TGTGCCAGCAGCTTGGACCCGACAGGGTATAATGAAAAACTGTTTTTT
CDR3aa: CASSLDPTGYNEKLFF

j_gene: TRBJ1-1
abundance: .
v_gene: TRBV14
d_gene: TRBD1
CDR3nt: TGTGCCAGCAGCCCCTTCCTGGACAGGACAATTGAAGCTTTCTTT
CDR3aa: CASSPFLDRTIEAFF

j_gene: TRBJ1-2
abundance: .
v_gene: TRBV5-8
d_gene: .
CDR3nt: TGTGCCAGCAGCTTGGCCGTGTCGGGCTACACCTTC
CDR3aa: CASSLAVSGYTF

j_gene: TRBJ1-5
abundance: .
v_gene: TRBV27
d_gene: .
CDR3nt: TGTGCCAGCAGTAATACACGGGGGGGTAGCAATCAGCCCCAGCATTTT
CDR3aa: CASSNTRGGSNQPQHF

j_gene: TRBJ1-1
abundance: .
v_gene: TRBV5-6
d_gene: .
CDR3nt: TGTGCCAGCAGCCCGGGACAGAACACTGAAGCTTTCTTT
CDR3aa: CASSPGQNTEAFF

j_gene: TRBJ2-5
abundance: .
v_gene: TRBV7-9
d_gene: .
CDR3nt: TGTGCCAGCAGCTTAGGATCAGGGGCCGAGACCCAGTACTTC
CDR3aa: CASSLGSGAETQYF

j_gene: TRBJ1-2
abundance: .
v_gene: TRBV28
d_gene: .
CDR3nt: TGTGCCAGCAGTCTACTTCGGGCTAACTATGGCTACACCTTC
CDR3aa: CASSLLRANYGYTF

j_gene: TRBJ2-3
abundance: .
v_gene: TRBV29-1
d_gene: TRBD2
CDR3nt: TGCAGCGCCCTCGCTGGACTAGCGGGGAGCACAGATACGCAGTATTTT
CDR3aa: CSALAGLAGSTDTQYF

j_gene: TRBJ1-6
abundance: .
v_gene: TRBV19
d_gene: .
CDR3nt: TGTGCCAGTCGAGGTTCGGCAGGGAATAATTCACCCCTCCACTTT
CDR3aa: CASRGSAGNNSPLHF

j_gene: TRBJ1-1
abundance: .
v_gene: TRBV5-1
d_gene: .
CDR3nt: TGCGCCAGCAGCACAGGGCTTGGGACTGAAGCTTTCTTT
CDR3aa: CASSTGLGTEAFF

j_gene: TRBJ1-1
abundance: .
v_gene: TRBV7-2
d_gene: .
CDR3nt: TGTGCCAGCAGCTTGAGATGGGCGTCTTTCACTGAAGCTTTCTTT
CDR3aa: CASSLRWASFTEAFF

j_gene: TRBJ1-1
abundance: .
v_gene: TRBV4-1
d_gene: .
CDR3nt: TGCGCCAGCAGCTTCCCGGGGAGTAGAGCTGAAGCTTTCTTT
CDR3aa: CASSFPGSRAEAFF

j_gene: TRBJ1-2
abundance: .
v_gene: TRBV6-5
d_gene: .
CDR3nt: TGTGCCACCCGACAGGAAGTTTCTAACTATGGCTACACCTTC
CDR3aa: CATRQEVSNYGYTF

j_gene: TRBJ1-5
abundance: .
v_gene: TRBV7-9
d_gene: .
CDR3nt: TGTGCCAGCAGATTGACAGATAATCAGCCCCAGCATTTT
CDR3aa: CASRLTDNQPQHF

j_gene: TRBJ2-7
abundance: .
v_gene: TRBV10-2
d_gene: .
CDR3nt: TGCGCCAGCAGTGACATCTCCTACGAGCAGTACTTC
CDR3aa: CASSDISYEQYF

j_gene: TRBJ1-5
abundance: .
v_gene: TRBV7-2
d_gene: .
CDR3nt: TGTGCCAGCAGCGACTCCCGCCGCGGGGTTCTGAATCAGCCCCAGCATTTT
CDR3aa: CASSDSRRGVLNQPQHF

j_gene: TRBJ2-3
abundance: .
v_gene: TRBV11-3
d_gene: .
CDR3nt: TGTGCCAGCAGCTTAGATCCAGGGGCCATTACAGATACGCAGTATTTT
CDR3aa: CASSLDPGAITDTQYF

j_gene: TRBJ2-3
abundance: once
v_gene: TRBV5-1
d_gene: TRBD1
CDR3nt: TGCGCCAGCAGCTTGGGTCGGACAGGGGGCACAGATACGCAGTATTTT
CDR3aa: CASSLGRTGGTDTQYF

j_gene: TRBJ1-2
abundance: .
v_gene: TRBV27
d_gene: .
CDR3nt: TGTGCCAGCAGTTTTGGGCAGGGCTATGGCTACACCTTC
CDR3aa: CASSFGQGYGYTF

j_gene: TRBJ2-2
abundance: .
v_gene: TRBV5-1
d_gene: TRBD2
CDR3nt: TGCGCCAGCAGCGCAGGACTAGCATCCACCGGGGAGCTGTTTTTT
CDR3aa: CASSAGLASTGELFF

j_gene: TRBJ1-6
abundance: .
v_gene: TRBV19
d_gene: .
CDR3nt: TGTGCCAGTAACCAGGGGCTTTCACCCCTCCACTTT
CDR3aa: CASNQGLSPLHF